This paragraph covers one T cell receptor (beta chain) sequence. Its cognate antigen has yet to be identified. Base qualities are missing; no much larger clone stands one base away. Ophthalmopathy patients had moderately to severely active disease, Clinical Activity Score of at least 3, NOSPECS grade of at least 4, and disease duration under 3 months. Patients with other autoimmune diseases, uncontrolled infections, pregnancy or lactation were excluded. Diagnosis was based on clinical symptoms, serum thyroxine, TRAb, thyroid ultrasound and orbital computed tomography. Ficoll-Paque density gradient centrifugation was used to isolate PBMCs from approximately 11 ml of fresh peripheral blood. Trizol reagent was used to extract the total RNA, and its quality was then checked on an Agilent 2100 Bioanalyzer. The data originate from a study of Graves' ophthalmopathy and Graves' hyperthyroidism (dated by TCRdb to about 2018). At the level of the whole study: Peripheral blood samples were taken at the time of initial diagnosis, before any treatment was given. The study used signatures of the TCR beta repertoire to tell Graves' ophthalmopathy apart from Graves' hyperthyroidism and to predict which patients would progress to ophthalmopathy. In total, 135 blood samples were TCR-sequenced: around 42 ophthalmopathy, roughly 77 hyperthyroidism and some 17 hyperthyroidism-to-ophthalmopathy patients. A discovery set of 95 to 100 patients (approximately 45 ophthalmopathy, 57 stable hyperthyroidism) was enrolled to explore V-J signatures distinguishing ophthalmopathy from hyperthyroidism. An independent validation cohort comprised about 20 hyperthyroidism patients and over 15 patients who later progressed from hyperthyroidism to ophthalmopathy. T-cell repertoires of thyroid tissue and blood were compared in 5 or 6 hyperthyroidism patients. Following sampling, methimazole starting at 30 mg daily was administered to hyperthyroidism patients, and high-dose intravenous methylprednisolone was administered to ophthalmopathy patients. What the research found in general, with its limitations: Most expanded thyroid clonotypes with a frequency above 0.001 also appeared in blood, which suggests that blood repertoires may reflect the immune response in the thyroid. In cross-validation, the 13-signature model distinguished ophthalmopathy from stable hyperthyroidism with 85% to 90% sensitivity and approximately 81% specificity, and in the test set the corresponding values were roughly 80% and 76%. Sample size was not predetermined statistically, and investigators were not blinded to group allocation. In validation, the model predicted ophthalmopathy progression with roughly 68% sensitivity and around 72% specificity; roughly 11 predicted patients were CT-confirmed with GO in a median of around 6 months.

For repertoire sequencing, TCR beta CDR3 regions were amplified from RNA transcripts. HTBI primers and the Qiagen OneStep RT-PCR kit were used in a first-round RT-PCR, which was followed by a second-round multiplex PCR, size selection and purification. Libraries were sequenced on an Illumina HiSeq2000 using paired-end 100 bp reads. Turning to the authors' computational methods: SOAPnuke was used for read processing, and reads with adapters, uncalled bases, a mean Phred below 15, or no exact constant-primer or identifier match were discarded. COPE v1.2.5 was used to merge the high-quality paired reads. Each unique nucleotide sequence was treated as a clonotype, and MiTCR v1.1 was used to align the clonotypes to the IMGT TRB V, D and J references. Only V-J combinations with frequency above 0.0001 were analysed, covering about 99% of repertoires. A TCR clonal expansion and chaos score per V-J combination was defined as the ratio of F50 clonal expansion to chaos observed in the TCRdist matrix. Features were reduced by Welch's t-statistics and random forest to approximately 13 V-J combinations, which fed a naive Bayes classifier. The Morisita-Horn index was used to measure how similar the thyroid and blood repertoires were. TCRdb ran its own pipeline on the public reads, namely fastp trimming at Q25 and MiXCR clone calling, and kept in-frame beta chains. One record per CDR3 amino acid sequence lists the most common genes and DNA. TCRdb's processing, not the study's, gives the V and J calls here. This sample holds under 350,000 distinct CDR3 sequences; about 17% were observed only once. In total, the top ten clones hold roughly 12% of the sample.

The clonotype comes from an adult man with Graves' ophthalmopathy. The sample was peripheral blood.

The CDR3 protein is CSVVFPRVNTEAFF. The DNA sequence reads TGCAGCGTTGTCTTTCCCAGGGTGAACACTGAAGCTTTCTTT. Recombination connected TRBV29-1 to TRBJ1-1, and perhaps TRBD1 as D gene, on 5 matching bases. The CDR3 starts with the cysteine, ends with the phenylalanine, and has 14 residues. Only the CDR3 region is kept as DNA, spanning 42 bases read in frame from base 1. CDR1 and CDR2, per the germline V gene, are SQVTM and ANQGSEA. The germline ends are 12 bases apart after V is trimmed by 4 bases and J by 0 bases.